This passage covers 31 T cell receptor beta chains from one sample sequenced in a study of T-cell memory formation after mild COVID-19. TCRdb ran MiXCR on the 5' RACE reads and lists one entry per CDR3 protein. The data show over 45,000 distinct CDR3 sequences, with over 9% seen just once and roughly 10% held by the top ten. Specimen: PBMCs or a T cell subset sorted from them (not recorded which). These receptors all stem from an adult woman who had mild COVID-19 (a few samples of this study predate the infection). Cell type and time point are not known.

V gene TRBV12-3 or TRBV12-4 combines with J gene TRBJ2-6, with D hard to call. Trimming stripped 6 bases from V and 0 bases from J, with 12 bases between. The CDR3 has 16 residues. The CDR3 region is CASSQLNHSGANVLTF. The DNA of the CDR3 is TGTGCCAGCAGCCAGTTAAACCACTCTGGGGCCAACGTCCTGACTTTC.

This clonotype was recorded at least ten times. CDR3 loop: CASSATGGYGYTF. The CDR3 nucleotides are TGTGCCAGCAGCGCCACAGGGGGCTATGGCTACACCTTC. This rearrangement joins TRBV12-3 or TRBV12-4 to TRBJ1-2; 8 bases agree with TRBD1. V lost 6 bases and J lost 4; bases outside the gene matches: 4. This CDR3 has 13 amino acids.

The V call is TRBV5-1, the J call TRBJ1-2; possibly TRBD1 for D (5 bases). Germline V lookup: CDR1 SGHRS, CDR2 YFSETQ. Trimming shortened V by 4 bases and J by 8 bases, and 15 bases separated the two germline ends. This CDR3 is built from 13 residues. This CDR3 reads CASSTDGGEGYTF. CDR3 nucleotide sequence: TGCGCCAGCAGCACGGATGGGGGAGAAGGCTACACCTTC.

V gene TRBV5-5 combines with J gene TRBJ1-2, with TRBD1 matching 7 bases. With 4 bases clipped from V and 3 bases from J, the junction kept 9 bases outside the gene matches. The length of the CDR3 is 15 residues. The germline V gene encodes CDR1 SGHKS and CDR2 YYEKEE (reference sequence). CDR3: CASSIDRVSDYGYTF. The CDR3, as DNA: TGTGCCAGCAGCATTGACAGGGTGTCCGACTATGGCTACACCTTC.

The V call is TRBV25-1, the J call TRBJ2-7; the D is unclear. The V and J ends lost 4 bases and 3 bases respectively, with 4 bases between them. The germline CDR1 and CDR2 sequences are MGHDK and SYGVNS. The CDR3 is 11 residues long. The CDR3 sequence: CASSGVYEQYF. DNA of the CDR3: TGTGCCAGCAGTGGGGTCTACGAGCAGTACTTC.

The chain employs TRBV5-5 and TRBJ2-7; tentative D call: TRBD1 (5 bases). Germline assignment: CDR1 SGHKS and CDR2 YYEKEE (reference sequence). Trimming took off 2 bases at V and 3 bases at J, with 6 bases between the two ends. The CDR3 consists of 12 residues. Here the CDR3 DNA reads TGTGCCAGCAGCTTTGACAGCTACGAGCAGTACTTC. It translates to CASSFDSYEQYF.

This clonotype was observed many times. The chain uses TRBV7-2 and TRBJ2-7; D assignment may be TRBD1 or TRBD2 (7 bases each). Trimming removed 1 base at V and 2 bases at J, with 18 bases between. The CDR3 runs to 17 residues. The germline V gene encodes CDR1 SGHTA and CDR2 FQGNSA. The CDR3 region is CASSLVLAGGVPYEQYF. CDR3 coding DNA: TGTGCCAGCAGCTTAGTCCTTGCAGGGGGGGTACCCTACGAGCAGTACTTC.

There are many counts of this clonotype. The V and J genes are TRBV10-3 and TRBJ2-7; TRBD1 matches at 9 bases. CDR1 is ENHRY and CDR2 is SYGVKD in the germline V gene. The CDR3 runs 12 residues. J lost 2 bases, V lost 8 bases, and 1 base had no gene match. CDR3 bases: TGTGCCATCGGGACAGGGACCTACGAGCAGTACTTC. Encoded protein: CAIGTGTYEQYF.

This clonotype was seen only a few times. The rearrangement uses TRBV5-1 and TRBJ2-1; 11 nucleotides match TRBD2. This CDR3 is 15 amino acids long. Germline lookup yields CDR1 SGHRS and CDR2 YFSETQ. Germline trimming cut 0 bases from V and 10 bases from J; bases unmatched to any gene: 6. CDR3 protein: CASSLGLAGPGEQFF. The DNA for the CDR3 is TGCGCCAGCAGCTTGGGACTAGCGGGGCCCGGGGAGCAGTTCTTC.

This clonotype is medium-sized. The chain uses TRBV7-2 and TRBJ2-3; no reliable D call. The CDR3 loop spans 16 amino acids. CDR1 and CDR2 from the germline V gene are SGHTA and FQGNSA. V dropped 1 base and J dropped 0 bases, with 11 bases sitting between them. The chain's CDR3 is CASSLVLPTSTDTQYF. CDR3 nucleotides: TGTGCCAGCAGCTTAGTTCTACCAACTAGCACAGATACGCAGTATTTT.

In this sample, this clonotype turned up many times. This chain links TRBV5-1 with TRBJ2-1; 8 nucleotides match TRBD2. Per germline, CDR1 SGHRS and CDR2 YFSETQ. Trimming at V came to 2 bases and at J to 4 bases, leaving 5 bases not matched to a gene. The CDR3 loop spans 15 amino acids. Here the CDR3 reads CASSFATSGYNEQFF. CDR3 in DNA: TGCGCCAGCAGCTTTGCCACTAGCGGATACAATGAGCAGTTCTTC.

This clonotype was counted at least ten times. The CDR3 loop is CASSDGQNTEAFF. The CDR3 DNA follows: TGTGCCAGCAGCGACGGACAGAACACTGAAGCTTTCTTT. The V and J genes are TRBV6-6 and TRBJ1-1; a possible D gene is TRBD1 (5 bases). The CDR3 runs to 13 residues. The germline V gene encodes CDR1 MNHNY and CDR2 SVGAGI (reference sequence). Trimming removed 6 bases from V and 1 base from J, with 9 bases in between.

This clonotype came up a few times. This sequence joins TRBV7-9 and TRBJ1-1; D gene ambiguous. Germline V lookup: CDR1 SEHNR, CDR2 FQNEAQ (reference sequence). The V gene lost 1 base and the J gene lost 5 bases, with 11 bases spanning the gap. The CDR3 is 14 amino acids. Here the CDR3 DNA reads TGTGCCAGCAGCTTAGTTCAGGCCGGGACTGAAGCTTTCTTT. Translating gives CASSLVQAGTEAFF.

This clonotype was observed many times. The rearrangement joins TRBV7-2 to TRBJ2-2; a possible D gene is TRBD2 (5 bases). V gave up 5 bases and J gave up 2 bases, with 12 bases separating them. The germline gives CDR1 SGHTA, CDR2 FQGNSA. CDR3 length equals 15 residues. The CDR3 here is CASSPFGINTGELFF. The CDR3 DNA is TGTGCCAGCAGCCCGTTCGGGATTAACACCGGGGAGCTGTTTTTT.

The rearrangement links TRBV7-9 to TRBJ2-2; 7 bases map to TRBD1. The germline CDR1 and CDR2 sequences are SEHNR and FQNEAQ (reference sequence). The CDR3 length is 19 residues. V trimming: 6 bases; J trimming: 0 bases; junction bases outside the gene matches: 16. CDR3 loop: CASSWGPGQQPANTGELFF. In DNA form, the CDR3 reads TGTGCCAGCAGTTGGGGACCGGGACAGCAACCTGCGAACACCGGGGAGCTGTTTTTT.

This clonotype was recorded many times. This chain uses TRBV21-1 with TRBJ2-7; TRBD1 is the table's D call and was not checked against the DNA. TRBV21-1 has pseudogene status. The CDR3 is 17 residues long. The CDR3 coding sequence is TGTGCCAGCAGCCGTACCCCTAGCACTTCAAGCTCCTACGAGCAGTACTTC. This translates into CASSRTPSTSSSYEQYF.

The chain is built from TRBV4-2 and TRBJ1-1; a possible D gene is TRBD1 (5 bases). CDR1 and CDR2 (germline): LGHNA, YNFKEQ. Trimming removed 4 bases at V and 8 bases at J, with 11 bases between. The CDR3 consists of 12 residues. CDR3 protein: CASSPGPREAFF. The CDR3 coding sequence is TGTGCCAGCAGCCCGGGGCCGAGGGAAGCTTTCTTT.

The table lists this clonotype with many counts. The J gene is TRBJ2-1, the V gene TRBV7-8; D gene ambiguous. The CDR3 consists of 13 residues. CDR1 and CDR2 from the germline V gene are SGHVS and FQNEAQ. The ends were cut back, 2 bases at V and 10 bases at J, with 12 bases in the middle. The DNA of the CDR3 is TGTGCCAGCAGCTTACCGAGGCCTCGCGAGCAGTTCTTC. Amino acid sequence: CASSLPRPREQFF. The variable domain in full, with the rest retrieved from reference TRBV7-8 and TRBJ2-1, is GAGVSQSPRYKVAKRGQDVALRCDPISGHVSLFWYQQALGQGPEFLTYFQNEAQLDKSGLPSDRFFAERPEGSVSTLKIQRTQQEDSAVYLCASSLPRPREQFFGPGTRLTVL.

The chain couples TRBV6-1 to TRBJ2-3; D perhaps matches TRBD1 (6 bases). The CDR3 covers 14 residues. From germline, CDR1 is MNHNS and CDR2 SASEGT. V lost 3 bases and J lost 10, with 17 bases in between. CDR3 nucleotide sequence: TGTGCCAGCAGTGATAACCGGATCAGGGGTGCGCAGTATTTT. Its protein product is CASSDNRIRGAQYF.

Only a few counts were recorded for this clonotype. The chain joins TRBV29-1 to TRBJ2-5; either TRBD1 or TRBD2 may fit D (6 bases each). Germline-derived CDR1 and CDR2 are SQVTM and ANQGSEA. The CDR3 sequence is 11 residues long. V lost 8 bases and J 5 bases, leaving 12 bases between the germline ends. The chain's CDR3 is CSSGAEETQYF. The CDR3 DNA follows: TGCAGCTCGGGGGCAGAGGAGACCCAGTACTTC.

This sequence joins TRBV27 and TRBJ2-7; D is uncertain. This CDR3 comprises 16 residues. Germline loops: CDR1 MNHEY, CDR2 SMNVEV (reference sequence). Trimming removed 0 bases at V and 0 bases at J, with 12 bases between. CDR3 loop: CASSLSRTRSSYEQYF. DNA of the CDR3: TGTGCCAGCAGTTTATCCCGAACACGAAGCTCCTACGAGCAGTACTTC.

The CDR3 DNA reads as TGTGCCAGCAGTTCAGGGGACTTTAGCAATCAGCCCCAGCATTTT. This translates into CASSSGDFSNQPQHF. This rearrangement joins TRBV27 to TRBJ1-5; D is perhaps TRBD1 (6 bases). Germline values: CDR1 MNHEY, CDR2 SMNVEV (reference sequence). This CDR3 has 15 amino acids. Trimming shortened V by 4 bases and J by 0 bases, and 10 bases separated the two germline ends.

This clonotype was observed at least ten times. V gene TRBV4-3 combines with J gene TRBJ2-7; TRBD2 agrees at 10 bases. V trimming: 5 bases; J trimming: 2 bases; junction bases outside the gene matches: 9. Germline CDR1 reads LGHNA; CDR2 reads YSLEER. There are 16 residues in the CDR3. CDR3 loop: CASSMGLAGETYEQYF. The CDR3 DNA is TGCGCCAGCAGCATGGGGCTAGCGGGAGAAACCTACGAGCAGTACTTC.

This clonotype was counted a few times. The chain carries TRBV7-9 and TRBJ1-1; D ambiguous. Trimming stripped 1 base from V and 5 bases from J, with 8 bases between. Looked up from germline, CDR1 is SEHNR and CDR2 is FQNEAQ (reference sequence). The CDR3 length is 13 residues. The CDR3 DNA reads as TGTGCCAGCAGCTTAGAAGGGTGGACTGAAGCTTTCTTT. Its protein is CASSLEGWTEAFF.

This clonotype has only a few counts. The V and J genes are TRBV12-3 or TRBV12-4 and TRBJ2-1, with 10 bases that match TRBD2. This CDR3 comprises 15 residues. After removal of 4 bases from V and 9 bases from J, the junction contained 9 bases not matched to a gene. Here the CDR3 reads CASSSSTSSGSEQFF. CDR3 in DNA: TGTGCCAGCAGTTCCTCGACCTCTAGCGGGAGTGAGCAGTTCTTC.

This clonotype was seen many times. The chain combines TRBV5-1 with TRBJ1-2; D perhaps matches TRBD1 (5 bases). CDR1 and CDR2 from the germline V gene are SGHRS and YFSETQ. V lost 3 bases and J 4 bases, leaving 16 bases between the germline ends. The CDR3 runs 15 residues. For the CDR3, the DNA is TGCGCCAGCAGCTCAGACGGCATAAGGGGCTATGGCTACACCTTC. It yields the protein CASSSDGIRGYGYTF.

At least ten counts were recorded for this clonotype. The chain carries TRBV20-1 and TRBJ2-3, with a weak D call TRBD1 (5 bases). Trimming cost V 3 bases and J 3 bases, with 10 bases left between them. Germline V lookup: CDR1 DFQATT, CDR2 SNEGSKA (reference sequence). The CDR3 sequence is 13 residues long. CDR3: CSASRQGTDTQYF. The CDR3 nucleotides read TGCAGTGCTAGTCGGCAGGGAACAGATACGCAGTATTTT.

This clonotype was counted a few times. The rearrangement uses TRBV25-1 and TRBJ2-7, with D tentatively TRBD1 (5 bases). V was clipped by 5 bases and J by 1 base, with 12 bases between them. Germline-derived CDR1 and CDR2 are MGHDK and SYGVNS. CDR3 size: 14 residues. The CDR3 DNA reads as TGTGCCAGCAGTTACCCAGGGCTGTCCTACGAGCAGTACTTC. Protein product: CASSYPGLSYEQYF.

The chain uses TRBV7-2 and TRBJ1-6; D gene unclear. V gave up 1 base and J gave up 8 bases, with 9 bases separating them. Germline-derived CDR1 and CDR2 are SGHTA and FQGNSA. CDR3 length equals 14 residues. This CDR3 is CASSLVGSYSPLHF. CDR3 DNA: TGTGCCAGCAGCTTAGTTGGAAGTTATTCACCCCTCCACTTT. Together with reference TRBV7-2 and TRBJ1-6, the CDR3 gives the full variable domain: GAGVSQSPSNKVTEKGKDVELRCDPISGHTALYWYRQSLGQGLEFLIYFQGNSAPDKSGLPSDRFSAERTGGSVSTLTIQRTQQEDSAVYLCASSLVGSYSPLHFGNGTRLTVT.

At least ten counts were recorded for this clonotype. The chain joins TRBV5-1 to TRBJ2-3, with D unresolved. V lost 4 bases to trimming and J lost 0 bases, with 12 bases between them. This CDR3 region has 15 residues. Germline lookup yields CDR1 SGHRS and CDR2 YFSETQ. The CDR3 spells CASSPGPSSTDTQYF. For the CDR3, the DNA is TGCGCCAGCAGCCCGGGTCCATCGAGCACAGATACGCAGTATTTT.

By frequency in the sample, this clonotype is medium-sized. The CDR3 loop reads CASSVWGGAGSYEQYF. CDR3 nucleotide sequence: TGCGCCAGCAGCGTATGGGGCGGGGCCGGCTCCTACGAGCAGTACTTC. The V and J genes are TRBV4-3 and TRBJ2-7; the D gene is possibly TRBD2 (6 bases). The CDR3 runs to 16 residues. Trimming stripped 5 bases from V and 0 bases from J, with 17 bases between. CDR1 is LGHNA and CDR2 is YSLEER in the germline V gene.